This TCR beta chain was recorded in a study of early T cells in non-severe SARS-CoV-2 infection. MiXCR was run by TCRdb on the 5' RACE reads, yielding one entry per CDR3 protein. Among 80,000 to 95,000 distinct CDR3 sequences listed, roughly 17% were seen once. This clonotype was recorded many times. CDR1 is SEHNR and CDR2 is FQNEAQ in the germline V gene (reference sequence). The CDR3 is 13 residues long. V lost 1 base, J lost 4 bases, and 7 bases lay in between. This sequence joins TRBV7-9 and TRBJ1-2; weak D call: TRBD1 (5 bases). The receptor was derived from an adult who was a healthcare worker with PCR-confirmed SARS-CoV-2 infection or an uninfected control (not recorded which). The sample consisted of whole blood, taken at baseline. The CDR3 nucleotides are TGTGCCAGCAGCTTAGACAGGTCCTATGGCTACACCTTC. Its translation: CASSLDRSYGYTF.